This T cell receptor (beta chain) was obtained from a study of control samples from healthy donors and cancer patients (TCRdb year 2020). With regard to this clone: Its specific antigen is unknown. Base qualities were left out, and no much larger clone turns up one base away.

A distance of 11 bases separates the germline ends of V and J, which lose 6 bases and 0 bases respectively. According to the germline V gene, CDR1 reads SNHLY and CDR2 reads FYNNEI. From the cysteine up to the phenylalanine, the CDR3 has a length of 14 residues. CDR3 DNA only is kept here, 42 bases in frame from base 1. The library was built by means of the immunoSEQ multiplex PCR assay. This immuneACCESS table, as held by TCRdb, lists in-frame sequences with V and J called but not all clones. Of the missing ones, under half trace to an unresolved V gene in checked studies; the others have no known cause. This sample has 78,000 or so clones in its table, and roughly 84% of those were observed once. In total, the top ten clones hold over 3.5% of the sample.

This receptor was taken from a woman between 50 and 59 years old in good health. Sequenced input: blood. The V and J genes are TRBV2 and TRBJ1-1; 5 matching bases give a weak D call of TRBD1. The CDR3 protein sequence reads: CASSPGRLNTEAFF. The nucleotide sequence reads as follows: TGTGCCAGCAGCCCGGGACGGTTGAACACTGAAGCTTTCTTT.